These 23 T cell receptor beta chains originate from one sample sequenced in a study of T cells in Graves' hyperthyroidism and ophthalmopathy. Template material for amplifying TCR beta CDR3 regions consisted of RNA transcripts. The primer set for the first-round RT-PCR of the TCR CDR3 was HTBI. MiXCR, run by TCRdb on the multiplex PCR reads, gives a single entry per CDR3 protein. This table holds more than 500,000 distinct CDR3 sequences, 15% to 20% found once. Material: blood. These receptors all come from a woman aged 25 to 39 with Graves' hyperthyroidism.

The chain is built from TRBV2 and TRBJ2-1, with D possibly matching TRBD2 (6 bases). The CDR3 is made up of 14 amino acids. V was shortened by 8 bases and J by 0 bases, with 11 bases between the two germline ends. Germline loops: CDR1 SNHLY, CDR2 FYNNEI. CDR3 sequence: CASCRDSSYNEQFF. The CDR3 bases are TGTGCCAGCTGTAGGGACTCCTCCTACAATGAGCAGTTCTTC.

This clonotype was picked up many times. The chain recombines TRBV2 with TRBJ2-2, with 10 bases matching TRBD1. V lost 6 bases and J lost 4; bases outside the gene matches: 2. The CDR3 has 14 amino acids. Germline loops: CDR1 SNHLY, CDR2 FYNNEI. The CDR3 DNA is TGTGCCAGCAGGGGGACAGGGGTCACCGGGGAGCTGTTTTTT. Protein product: CASRGTGVTGELFF.

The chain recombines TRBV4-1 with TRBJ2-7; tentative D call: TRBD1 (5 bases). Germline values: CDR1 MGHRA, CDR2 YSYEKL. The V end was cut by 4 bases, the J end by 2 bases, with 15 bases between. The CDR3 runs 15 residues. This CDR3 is CASSLLGAGPYEQYF. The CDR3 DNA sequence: TGCGCCAGCAGCCTCCTAGGAGCAGGGCCCTACGAGCAGTACTTC.

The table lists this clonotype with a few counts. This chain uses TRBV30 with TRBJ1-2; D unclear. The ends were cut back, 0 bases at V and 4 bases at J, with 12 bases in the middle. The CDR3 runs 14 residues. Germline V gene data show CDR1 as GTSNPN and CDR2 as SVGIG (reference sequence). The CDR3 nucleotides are TGTGCCTGGAGTGTACGCGGGCGGTTCTATGGCTACACCTTC. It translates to CAWSVRGRFYGYTF.

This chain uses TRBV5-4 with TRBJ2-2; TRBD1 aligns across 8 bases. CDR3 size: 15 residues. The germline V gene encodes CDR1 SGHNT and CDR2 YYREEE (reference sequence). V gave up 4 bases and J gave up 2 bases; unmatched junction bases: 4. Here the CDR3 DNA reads TGTGCCAGCAGCCGTGGACAGGGCAACACCGGGGAGCTGTTTTTT. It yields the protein CASSRGQGNTGELFF.

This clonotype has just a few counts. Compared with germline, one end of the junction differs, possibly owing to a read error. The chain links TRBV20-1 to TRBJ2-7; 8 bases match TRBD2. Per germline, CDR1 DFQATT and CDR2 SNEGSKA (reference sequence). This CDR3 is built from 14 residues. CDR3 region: CSASGTRINYEQYF. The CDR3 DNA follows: TGCAGCGCTAGTGGGACTAGGATAAATTACGAGCAGTACTTC.

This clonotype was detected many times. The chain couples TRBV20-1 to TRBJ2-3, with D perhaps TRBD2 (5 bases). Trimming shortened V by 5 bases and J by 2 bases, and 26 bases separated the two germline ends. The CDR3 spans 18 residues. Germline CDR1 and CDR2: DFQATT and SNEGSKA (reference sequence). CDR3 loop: CSAEGSLDSRGFTDTQYF. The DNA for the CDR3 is TGCAGTGCTGAGGGATCCTTAGACTCGAGAGGTTTCACAGATACGCAGTATTTT.

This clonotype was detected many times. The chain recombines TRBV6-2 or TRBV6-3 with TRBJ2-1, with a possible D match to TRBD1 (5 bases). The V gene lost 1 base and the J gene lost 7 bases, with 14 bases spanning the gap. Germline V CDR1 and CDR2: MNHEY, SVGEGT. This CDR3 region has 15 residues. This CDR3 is CASSYYRGSDNEQFF. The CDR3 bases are TGTGCCAGCAGTTACTATAGGGGAAGCGATAATGAGCAGTTCTTC.

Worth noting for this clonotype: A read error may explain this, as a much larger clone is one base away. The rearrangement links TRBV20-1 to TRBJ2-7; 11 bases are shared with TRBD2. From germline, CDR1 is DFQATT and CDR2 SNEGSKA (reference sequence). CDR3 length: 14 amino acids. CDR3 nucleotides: TGCAGTGCTAGAAGGACTAGCGGGTCCTTCGAGCAGTACTTC. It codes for CSARRTSGSFEQYF.

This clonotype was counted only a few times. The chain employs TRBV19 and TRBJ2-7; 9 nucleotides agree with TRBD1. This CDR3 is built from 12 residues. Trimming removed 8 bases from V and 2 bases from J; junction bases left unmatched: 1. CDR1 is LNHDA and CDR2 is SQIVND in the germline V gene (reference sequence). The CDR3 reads CASWTGAYEQYF. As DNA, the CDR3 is TGTGCCAGTTGGACAGGGGCCTACGAGCAGTACTTC.

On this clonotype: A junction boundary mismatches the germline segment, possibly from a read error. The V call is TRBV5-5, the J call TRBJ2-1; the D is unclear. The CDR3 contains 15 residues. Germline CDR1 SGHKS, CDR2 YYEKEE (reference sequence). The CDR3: CASSLAGSPYTEQFF. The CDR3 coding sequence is TGTGCCAGCAGCTTGGCTGGGTCCCCCTACACTGAGCAGTTCTTC.

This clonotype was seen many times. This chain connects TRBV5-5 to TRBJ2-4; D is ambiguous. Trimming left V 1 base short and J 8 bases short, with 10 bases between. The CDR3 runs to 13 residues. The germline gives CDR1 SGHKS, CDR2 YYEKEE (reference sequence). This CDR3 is CASSLSRVDIQYF. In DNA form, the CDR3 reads TGTGCCAGCAGCTTGTCTAGGGTAGACATTCAGTACTTC.

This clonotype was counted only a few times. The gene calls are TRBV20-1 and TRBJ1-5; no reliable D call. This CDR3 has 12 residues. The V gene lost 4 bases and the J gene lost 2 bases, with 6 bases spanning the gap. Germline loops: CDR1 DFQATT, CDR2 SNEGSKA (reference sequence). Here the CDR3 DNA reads TGCAGTGCTACCGAGGGCAATCAGCCCCAGCATTTT. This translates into CSATEGNQPQHF.

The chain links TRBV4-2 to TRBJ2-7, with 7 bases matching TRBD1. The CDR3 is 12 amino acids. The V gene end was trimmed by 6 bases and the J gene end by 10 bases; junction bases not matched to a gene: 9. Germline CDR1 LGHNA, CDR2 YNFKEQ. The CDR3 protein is CASRSDRARQYF. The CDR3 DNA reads TGTGCCAGCAGATCCGACAGGGCCCGACAGTACTTC.

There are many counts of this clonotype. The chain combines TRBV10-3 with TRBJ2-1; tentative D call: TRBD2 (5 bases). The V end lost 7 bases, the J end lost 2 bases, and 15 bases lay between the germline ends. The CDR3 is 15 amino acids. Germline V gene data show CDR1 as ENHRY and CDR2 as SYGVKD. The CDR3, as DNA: TGTGCCATCAAACCGGGCGGGCCGGCCTACAATGAGCAGTTCTTC. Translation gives CAIKPGGPAYNEQFF.

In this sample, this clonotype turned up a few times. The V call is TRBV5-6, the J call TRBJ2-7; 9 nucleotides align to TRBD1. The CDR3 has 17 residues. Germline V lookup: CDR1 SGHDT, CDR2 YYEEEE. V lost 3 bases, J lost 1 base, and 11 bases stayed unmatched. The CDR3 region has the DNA TGTGCCAGCAGCTCCCCCGGACAGGGGAGGAGGTCCTACGAGCAGTACTTC. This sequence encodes CASSSPGQGRRSYEQYF.

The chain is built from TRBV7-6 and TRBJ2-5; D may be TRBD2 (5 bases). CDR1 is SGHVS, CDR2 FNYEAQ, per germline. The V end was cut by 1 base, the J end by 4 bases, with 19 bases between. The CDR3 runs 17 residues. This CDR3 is CASSLVPSGSPGETQYF. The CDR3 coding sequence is TGTGCCAGCAGCTTAGTGCCCAGCGGATCCCCTGGAGAGACCCAGTACTTC.

This chain's CDR3 is CSADSSGRAYGEQYF. CDR3 coding DNA: TGCAGTGCTGATTCTAGCGGGAGGGCCTACGGAGAGCAGTACTTC. The J gene is TRBJ2-7, the V gene TRBV20-1; 12 nucleotides align to TRBD2. This CDR3 spans 15 amino acids. Looked up from germline, CDR1 is DFQATT and CDR2 is SNEGSKA (reference sequence). V lost 5 bases and J lost 7; bases outside the gene matches: 12.

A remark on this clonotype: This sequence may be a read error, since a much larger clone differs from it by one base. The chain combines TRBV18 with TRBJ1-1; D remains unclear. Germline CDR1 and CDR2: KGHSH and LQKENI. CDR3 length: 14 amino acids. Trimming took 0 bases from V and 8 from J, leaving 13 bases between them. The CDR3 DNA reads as TGTGCCAGCTCACCACCATTAGTCGAGGGAGAAGCTTTCTTT. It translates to CASSPPLVEGEAFF.

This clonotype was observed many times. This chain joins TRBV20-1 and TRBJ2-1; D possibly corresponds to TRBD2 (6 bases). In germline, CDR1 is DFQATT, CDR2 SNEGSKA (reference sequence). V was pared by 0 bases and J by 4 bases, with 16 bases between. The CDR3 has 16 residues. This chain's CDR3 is CSARDREALYYNEQFF. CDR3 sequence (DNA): TGCAGTGCTAGAGATAGGGAGGCATTATATTACAATGAGCAGTTCTTC.

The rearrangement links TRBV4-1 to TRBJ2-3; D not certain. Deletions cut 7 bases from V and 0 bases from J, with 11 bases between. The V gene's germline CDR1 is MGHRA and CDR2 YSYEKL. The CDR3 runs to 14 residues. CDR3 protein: CASTTVGSTDTQYF. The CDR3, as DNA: TGCGCCAGCACCACCGTAGGGAGCACAGATACGCAGTATTTT.

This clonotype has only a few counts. CDR3 sequence reads: CATSRQGNEKLFF. The CDR3 DNA is TGTGCCACCAGTCGACAGGGGAATGAAAAACTGTTTTTT. The J gene is TRBJ1-4, the V gene TRBV24-1; 8 nucleotides agree with TRBD1. CDR3 length: 13 amino acids. V dropped 6 bases and J dropped 5; count of bases not matched to a gene: 1. CDR1 and CDR2 (germline): KGHDR, SFDVKD.

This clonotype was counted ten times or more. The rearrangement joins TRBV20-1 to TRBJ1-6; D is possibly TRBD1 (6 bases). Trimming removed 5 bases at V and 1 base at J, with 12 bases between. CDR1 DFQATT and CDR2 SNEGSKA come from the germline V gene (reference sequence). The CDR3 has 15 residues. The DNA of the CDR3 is TGCAGTGCTGGGGACACAGGGTCCTATAATTCACCCCTCCACTTT. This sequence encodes CSAGDTGSYNSPLHF.